This T cell receptor (beta chain) was sequenced for a study of cytomegalovirus exposure and HLA in healthy donors. This clone was seen once. The study ran its PCR with 60 Vbeta and 13 Jbeta primers. Using immunoSEQ multiplex PCR, the repertoire was profiled, and TCRdb retains in-frame clones only, with some absent. The data show 170,000 or so clones, roughly 80% seen once. This CDR3 is 15 amino acids long. Trimming removed 5 bases from V and 0 bases from J, with 13 bases in between. Germline V gene data show CDR1 as LNHDA and CDR2 as SQIVND (reference sequence). Sequencing was done on a sample of PBMCs. The origin of this receptor is a boy younger than 18 in good health and CMV-seronegative. The chain carries TRBV19 and TRBJ1-2, with TRBD1 as a possible D gene (5 bases). The CDR3 sequence: CASSLLTAANYGYTF. Written as DNA, the CDR3 is TGTGCCAGTAGTCTCTTGACAGCAGCTAACTATGGCTACACCTTC. Variable domain in full (rest from reference TRBV19 and TRBJ1-2): DGGITQSPKYLFRKEGQNVTLSCEQNLNHDAMYWYRQDPGQGLRLIYYSQIVNDFQKGDIAEGYSVSREKKESFPLTVTSAQKNPTAFYLCASSLLTAANYGYTFGSGTRLTVV.